Shown below are 30 T cell receptor beta chains from a single sample sequenced in a study of T-cell memory formation after mild COVID-19. MiXCR, applied by TCRdb to the 5' RACE reads, yields one record per CDR3 protein. Among approximately 400,000 distinct CDR3 sequences, over 15% were seen once, and the ten largest hold roughly 21%. Sequencing used PBMCs or a T cell subset sorted from them (not recorded which). These receptors all come from a young man who had mild COVID-19 (a few samples of this study predate the infection). Cell type and time point are not known.

The chain carries TRBV15 and TRBJ1-1, with 9 bases fitting TRBD1. Per germline, CDR1 LNHNV and CDR2 YYDKDF (reference sequence). The junction had 6 bases not matched to a gene; V was cut back by 3 bases and J by 7 bases. The CDR3 is made up of 14 amino acids. The CDR3 protein is CATSSSTGGREAFF. CDR3 bases: TGTGCCACCAGCAGTTCTACAGGGGGCCGTGAAGCTTTCTTT.

There are a few counts of this clonotype. The chain couples TRBV6-2 or TRBV6-3 to TRBJ2-1, with 8 bases aligning to TRBD1. After removal of 7 bases from V and 6 bases from J, the junction contained 11 bases not matched to a gene. The germline V gene encodes CDR1 MNHEY and CDR2 SVGEGT. CDR3 size: 15 residues. The CDR3 nucleotides read TGTGCCAGCATCAGGGAGACAGGGGCTACCAATGAGCAGTTCTTC. This codes for CASIRETGATNEQFF.

This chain links TRBV6-6 with TRBJ1-1, with TRBD1 as a possible D gene (5 bases). This CDR3 has 12 residues. The germline V gene has CDR1 MNHNY and CDR2 SVGAGI (reference sequence). Trimming stripped 4 bases from V and 7 bases from J, with 10 bases between. As DNA, the CDR3 is TGTGCCAGCAGTTTTGGACAAAGTGAAGCTTTCTTT. This encodes CASSFGQSEAFF.

This clonotype has just a few counts. The chain combines TRBV6-6 with TRBJ2-2; the D is unclear. Trimming removed 7 bases from V and 7 bases from J, with 16 bases in between. The germline gives CDR1 MNHNY, CDR2 SVGAGI (reference sequence). There are 14 residues in the CDR3. The CDR3 sequence is CASKRQAYDGELFF. Written as DNA, the CDR3 is TGTGCCAGCAAGAGACAAGCCTATGACGGGGAGCTGTTTTTT.

This clonotype was counted only a few times. The J gene is TRBJ1-5, the V gene TRBV27; the D gene is possibly TRBD1 (5 bases). The germline CDR1 and CDR2 sequences are MNHEY and SMNVEV (reference sequence). This CDR3 region has 13 residues. Between the trimmed V and J ends, which lost 8 bases and 2 bases, there was a span of 10 bases. CDR3 amino acids: CASAPTGNQPQHF. Written as DNA, the CDR3 is TGTGCCAGCGCTCCGACAGGCAATCAGCCCCAGCATTTT.

The chain links TRBV6-6 to TRBJ2-1, with 7 bases identical to TRBD1. This CDR3 is built from 11 residues. The ends lost 2 bases at V and 15 bases at J; junction bases unmatched: 4. CDR1 is MNHNY and CDR2 is SVGAGI in the germline V gene (reference sequence). As DNA, the CDR3 is TGTGCCAGCAGTTACGGGACAGAGATGTTCTTC. Translating it yields CASSYGTEMFF.

The table lists this clonotype with a count of one. The chain has TRBV24-1 and TRBJ1-2, with D perhaps matching TRBD1 (5 bases). The CDR3 runs 13 residues. The germline V gene has CDR1 KGHDR and CDR2 SFDVKD. V was pared by 4 bases and J by 6 bases, with 11 bases between. CDR3 bases: TGTGCCACCAGTGACGGGGCCAAGGATGGCTACACCTTC. It codes for CATSDGAKDGYTF.

The CDR3 sequence is CASSQLGTGDIDTQYF. In DNA form, the CDR3 reads TGTGCCAGCAGTCAATTAGGGACAGGGGATATAGATACGCAGTATTTT. This chain connects TRBV27 to TRBJ2-3; the match to TRBD1 covers 10 bases. The ends lost 5 bases at V and 5 bases at J; junction bases unmatched: 10. This CDR3 comprises 16 residues. CDR1 MNHEY and CDR2 SMNVEV come from the germline V gene (reference sequence).

The J gene is TRBJ2-5, the V gene TRBV7-9, with 7 bases aligning to TRBD2. There are 15 residues in the CDR3. Germline trimming cut 1 base from V and 4 bases from J; bases unmatched to any gene: 6. Germline values: CDR1 SEHNR, CDR2 FQNEAQ (reference sequence). CDR3 in amino acids: CASSLVRLAGETQYF. CDR3 bases: TGTGCCAGCAGCTTAGTGAGACTAGCCGGAGAGACCCAGTACTTC.

This clonotype was seen ten or more times. The chain combines TRBV12-3 or TRBV12-4 with TRBJ1-6; possibly TRBD1 for D (5 bases). The length of the CDR3 is 14 residues. With 4 bases removed from V and 5 bases from J, the gap between germline ends came to 9 bases. Here the CDR3 reads CASSYQGNNSPLHF. CDR3 nucleotide sequence: TGTGCCAGCAGTTACCAGGGCAATAATTCACCCCTCCACTTT.

This clonotype was seen more than once but under ten times. V gene TRBV29-1 combines with J gene TRBJ2-3, with TRBD1 identical over 9 bases. V lost 0 bases, J lost 4 bases, and 11 bases stayed unmatched. The CDR3 has 17 residues. Germline-derived CDR1 and CDR2 are SQVTM and ANQGSEA. The DNA for the CDR3 is TGCAGCGTTGAAGATTTTAGGACAGGGGTTGTGGCAGATACGCAGTATTTT. Translating gives CSVEDFRTGVVADTQYF.

This clonotype was counted ten times or more. The rearrangement uses TRBV5-6 and TRBJ2-3; maybe TRBD2 (5 bases). This CDR3 comprises 16 residues. V was trimmed by 4 bases and J by 6 bases, leaving 21 bases between them. Per germline, CDR1 SGHDT and CDR2 YYEEEE. The CDR3 DNA is TGTGCCAGCAGCAACGAGCGGCGGGTGAACGGGGATACGCAGTATTTT. It is translated as CASSNERRVNGDTQYF.

This clonotype was recorded a few times. This chain uses TRBV9 with TRBJ1-2; TRBD1 agrees at 7 bases. From germline, CDR1 is SGDLS and CDR2 YYNGEE. The CDR3 sequence is 15 residues long. The V and J ends lost 4 bases and 6 bases, in that order; junction bases with no gene match: 12. The CDR3, as DNA: TGTGCCAGCAGCCCCCGGGGACAGAATATGGATGGCTACACCTTC. The encoded protein is CASSPRGQNMDGYTF.

This chain joins TRBV6-2 or TRBV6-3 and TRBJ2-1; 8 bases map to TRBD2. This CDR3 contains 16 residues. The trim removed 6 bases at V and 8 bases at J, leaving 15 bases unmatched. Germline assignment: CDR1 MNHEY and CDR2 SVGEGT. Here the CDR3 DNA reads TGTGCCAGCAGCTCATATAGCGGGGAGTCTTTCTATGAGCAGTTCTTC. This encodes CASSSYSGESFYEQFF.

The chain carries TRBV5-6 and TRBJ1-1, with TRBD1 matching 8 bases. The V segment lost 3 bases and the J segment 5 bases; nucleotides outside the gene matches: 6. The CDR3 length is 14 residues. Germline V gene data show CDR1 as SGHDT and CDR2 as YYEEEE. CDR3 amino acids: CASSWDRSSTEAFF. Here the CDR3 DNA reads TGTGCCAGCAGCTGGGACAGGAGTTCTACTGAAGCTTTCTTT.

This clonotype was detected only a few times. V usage is TRBV7-3 and J usage is TRBJ2-3, with TRBD1 as a possible D gene (5 bases). The germline V gene has CDR1 SGHTA and CDR2 FQGTGA. The CDR3 loop spans 12 amino acids. Trimming left V 5 bases short and J 5 bases short, with 8 bases between. CDR3 bases: TGTGCCAGCAGCACCACAGGAGATACGCAGTATTTT. It encodes CASSTTGDTQYF.

V is TRBV7-7 and J is TRBJ2-5, with TRBD2 matching 9 bases. After removal of 2 bases from V and 4 bases from J, the junction contained 11 bases not matched to a gene. The germline CDR1 and CDR2 sequences are SSHAT and FNYEAQ (reference sequence). The CDR3 has 17 amino acids. The CDR3 loop is CASSLSPAGGRGETQYF. In DNA form, the CDR3 reads TGTGCCAGCAGCTTATCGCCAGCGGGGGGTCGGGGAGAGACCCAGTACTTC.

The chain carries TRBV27 and TRBJ2-1; D is uncertain. The CDR3 has 13 amino acids. The V gene's germline CDR1 is MNHEY and CDR2 SMNVEV (reference sequence). Deletions cut 0 bases from V and 5 bases from J, with 5 bases between. CDR3 residues: CASSLSINNEQFF. The CDR3 DNA reads as TGTGCCAGCAGTTTATCGATCAACAATGAGCAGTTCTTC.

This clonotype has just a few counts. The chain recombines TRBV5-1 with TRBJ1-3; D might be TRBD1 (5 bases). This CDR3 is 15 amino acids long. Germline V gene data show CDR1 as SGHRS and CDR2 as YFSETQ. With 0 bases removed from V and 3 bases from J, the gap between germline ends came to 10 bases. The CDR3 DNA follows: TGCGCCAGCAGCTTGGCCGGGACGGTTGGAAACACCATATATTTT. It yields the protein CASSLAGTVGNTIYF.

This clonotype was observed a handful of times. The chain is built from TRBV5-1 and TRBJ2-7; no firm D call. V was cut by 1 base and J by 4 bases, with 9 bases left in between. Per the germline V gene, CDR1 is SGHRS and CDR2 is YFSETQ. The CDR3 spans 13 residues. The CDR3 coding sequence is TGCGCCAGCAGCTTGAGGAACGGATACGAGCAGTACGTC. Translation: CASSLRNGYEQYV.

This chain links TRBV18 with TRBJ2-2, with D perhaps being TRBD1 or TRBD2 (5 bases each). V lost 2 bases and J 0 bases, leaving 10 bases between the germline ends. Germline CDR1 is KGHSH and CDR2 is LQKENI. The CDR3 has 16 residues. The CDR3, as DNA: TGTGCCAGCTCACCAAGGGACCCCGCGAACACCGGGGAGCTGTTTTTT. Residues: CASSPRDPANTGELFF.

The V gene is TRBV27, the J gene TRBJ1-1, with D possibly being TRBD1 (5 bases). Trimming pared 7 bases from V and 0 bases from J, leaving 9 bases between. The CDR3 spans 13 residues. Per germline, CDR1 MNHEY and CDR2 SMNVEV (reference sequence). The CDR3 here is CASMGGLNTEAFF. The CDR3 region has the DNA TGTGCCAGCATGGGGGGATTGAACACTGAAGCTTTCTTT.

This clonotype was seen more than once but under ten times. The chain employs TRBV30 and TRBJ2-5, with TRBD2 matching over 7 bases. This CDR3 has 14 residues. With 1 base clipped from V and 4 bases from J, the junction kept 6 bases outside the gene matches. The V gene's germline CDR1 is GTSNPN and CDR2 SVGIG (reference sequence). The CDR3 DNA is TGTGCCTGGAGTGGGGGAGGGGAGGGAGAGACCCAGTACTTC. As protein: CAWSGGGEGETQYF.

In this sample, this clonotype turned up a few times. The chain uses TRBV9 and TRBJ2-3; D gene uncertain. V lost 3 bases to trimming and J lost 7 bases, with 9 bases between them. CDR3 size: 12 residues. The germline CDR1 and CDR2 sequences are SGDLS and YYNGEE. CDR3 coding DNA: TGTGCCAGCAGCGGCGCTACGAATACGCAGTATTTT. It translates to CASSGATNTQYF. The full variable domain, in which reference TRBV9 and TRBJ2-3 provide the parts outside the CDR3, is DSGVTQTPKHLITATGQRVTLRCSPRSGDLSVYWYQQSLDQGLQFLIQYYNGEERAKGNILERFSAQQFPDLHSELNLSSLELGDSALYFCASSGATNTQYFGPGTRLTVL.

This clonotype was observed a few times. The CDR3 reads CSAKDRGNYGYTF. CDR3 sequence (DNA): TGCAGTGCTAAGGACAGGGGCAACTATGGCTACACCTTC. V and J are TRBV20-1 and TRBJ1-2; 9 nucleotides line up with TRBD1. Germline CDR1 and CDR2: DFQATT and SNEGSKA (reference sequence). The CDR3 covers 13 residues. V shed 4 bases and J 2 bases; nucleotides not matched to a gene: 2.

As DNA, the CDR3 is TGTGCCAGCAGTGGACTACGTGGATCTTACAATGAGCAGTTCTTC. It translates to CASSGLRGSYNEQFF. The genes are TRBV6-2 or TRBV6-3 and TRBJ2-1; a weak D match, TRBD2 (6 bases). Trimming removed 5 bases from V and 4 bases from J, with 15 bases in between. The CDR3 length is 15 residues. The germline V gene encodes CDR1 MNHEY and CDR2 SVGEGT.

The rearrangement uses TRBV18 and TRBJ1-5; TRBD1 is a possible D gene (5 bases). V lost 6 bases to trimming and J lost 0 bases, with 18 bases between them. The CDR3 is 17 amino acids. Germline CDR1 reads KGHSH; CDR2 reads LQKENI. The CDR3, as DNA: TGTGCCAGCTCCCCCCTCGCTGGGGGTGGTAGCAATCAGCCCCAGCATTTT. Its protein is CASSPLAGGGSNQPQHF.

This chain links TRBV5-1 with TRBJ2-2; TRBD2 matches at 9 bases. This CDR3 contains 17 residues. CDR1 is SGHRS and CDR2 is YFSETQ in the germline V gene. The V segment lost 4 bases and the J segment 1 base; nucleotides outside the gene matches: 8. This chain's CDR3 is CASSPPYSGGNTGELFF. The CDR3 DNA reads as TGCGCCAGCAGCCCCCCCTATAGCGGGGGGAACACCGGGGAGCTGTTTTTT.

This clonotype was counted a few times. The chain is built from TRBV20-1 and TRBJ1-5; tentative D call: TRBD1 (5 bases). Germline V lookup: CDR1 DFQATT, CDR2 SNEGSKA (reference sequence). This CDR3 spans 15 amino acids. The DNA of the CDR3 is TGCAGCCCCTCCTCCGTAGGGACTAGCAATCAGCCCCAGCATTTT. Translating it yields CSPSSVGTSNQPQHF.

V gene TRBV10-1 combines with J gene TRBJ1-4, with D possibly being TRBD1 (6 bases). Germline-derived CDR1 and CDR2 are WNHNN and SYGVQD (reference sequence). V shed 6 bases and J shed 7 bases, with 12 bases lying between them. There are 13 residues in the CDR3. CDR3 sequence reads: CASSPGEGEKLFF. The CDR3 DNA reads as TGCGCCAGCAGCCCAGGGGAGGGTGAAAAACTGTTTTTT.